The clone carrying this T cell receptor beta chain was recorded once. The entry originates in a study of blood T cell repertoires in COVID-19. Overall study context: Acute and convalescent COVID-19 samples came from the United States, Italy and Spain. PBMCs, B-cell-depleted T cells, or T cells provided the cDNA or gDNA that made up the material.

Authors' analysis steps: By means of reference gene primer amplification, nucleated cell counts were estimated. Clones were sequenced by immunoSEQ multiplex PCR, and TCRdb holds only the in-frame ones, with some missing. V, J and clone size derive from that table, while D and trimming were established from the DNA sequence. The table records under 200,000 clones, approximately 86% of them present only once. CDR1 and CDR2 from the germline V gene are SGHAT and FQNNGV. J lost 1 base, V lost 3 bases, and 6 bases had no gene match. CDR3 length: 17 residues. The sequence derives from a man aged 65-85 years with acute or convalescent COVID-19. V usage is TRBV11-2 and J usage is TRBJ2-1; TRBD2 agrees at 10 bases. The sequencing input was peripheral blood. The CDR3 DNA reads as TGTGCCAGCAGCTTCAAGACTAGCGGGTTTTCCTACAATGAGCAGTTCTTC. The encoded protein is CASSFKTSGFSYNEQFF.